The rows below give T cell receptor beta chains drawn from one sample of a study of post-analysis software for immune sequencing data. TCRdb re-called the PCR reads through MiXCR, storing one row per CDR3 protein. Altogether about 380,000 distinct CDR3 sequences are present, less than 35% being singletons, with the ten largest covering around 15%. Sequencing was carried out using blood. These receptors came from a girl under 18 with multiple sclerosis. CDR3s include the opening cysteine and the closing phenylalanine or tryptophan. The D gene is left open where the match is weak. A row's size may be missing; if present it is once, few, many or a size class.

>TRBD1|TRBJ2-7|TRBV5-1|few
CASSLALETGAYEQYF
TGCGCCAGCAGTTTGGCCCTTGAGACAGGGGCCTACGAGCAGTACTTC
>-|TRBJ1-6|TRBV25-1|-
CASSEYRDSPLHF
TGTGCCAGCAGTGAATATCGGGATTCACCCCTCCACTTT
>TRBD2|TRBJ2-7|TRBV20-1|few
CSASSGNPGQYF
TGCAGTGCTAGTAGCGGGAATCCGGGGCAGTACTTC
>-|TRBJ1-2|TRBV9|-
CASSKRNTDAYGYIF
TGTGCCAGCAGCAAACGAAACACCGATGCCTATGGCTACATCTTC
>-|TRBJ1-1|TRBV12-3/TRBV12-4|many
CASSGRTVNTEAFF
TGTGCCAGCAGTGGAAGGACGGTGAACACTGAAGCTTTCTTT
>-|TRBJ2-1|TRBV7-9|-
CASSLSLDNEQFF
TGTGCCAGCAGCTTGTCTCTAGACAATGAGCAGTTCTTC
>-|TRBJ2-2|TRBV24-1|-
CATSDSGSGELFF
TGTGCCACCAGTGACTCAGGGTCCGGGGAGCTGTTTTTT
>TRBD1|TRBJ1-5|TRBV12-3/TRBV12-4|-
CASTGTGGNNQPQHF
TGTGCCAGCACTGGGACAGGCGGGAACAATCAGCCCCAGCATTTT
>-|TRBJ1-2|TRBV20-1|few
CSASPTNSYGYTF
TGCAGTGCTTCCCCGACCAACTCCTATGGCTACACCTTC
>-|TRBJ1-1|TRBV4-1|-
CASSQGAGPGAFF
TGCGCCAGCAGCCAAGGGGCGGGTCCCGGGGCTTTCTTT
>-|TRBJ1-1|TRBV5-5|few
CASSLVQMQPLNTEAFF
TGTGCCAGCAGCTTGGTACAGATGCAACCCTTGAACACTGAAGCTTTCTTT
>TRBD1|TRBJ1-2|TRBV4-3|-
CASSPRTGSYYGYTF
TGCGCCAGCAGTCCGAGGACAGGGTCCTACTATGGCTACACCTTC
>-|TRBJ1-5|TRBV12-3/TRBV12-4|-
CASSLGPDYSNQPQHF
TGTGCCAGCAGTTTAGGGCCCGATTATAGCAATCAGCCCCAGCATTTT
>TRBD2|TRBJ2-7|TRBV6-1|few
CASSEIPGLARYEQYF
TGTGCCAGCAGTGAAATCCCGGGACTAGCGAGGTACGAGCAGTACTTC
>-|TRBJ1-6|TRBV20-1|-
CSAPTGCSTLHF
TGCAGTGCTCCTACAGGGTGCTCCACCCTCCACTTT
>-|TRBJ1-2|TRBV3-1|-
CASSQDNAQYGYTF
TGTGCCAGCAGCCAAGATAACGCGCAGTATGGCTACACCTTC
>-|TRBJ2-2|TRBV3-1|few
CASSRRNTGELFF
TGTGCCAGCAGCCGGCGGAACACCGGGGAGCTGTTTTTT
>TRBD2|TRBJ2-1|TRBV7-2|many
CASSLVGGGEQFF
TGTGCCAGCAGCTTAGTCGGCGGGGGTGAGCAGTTCTTC
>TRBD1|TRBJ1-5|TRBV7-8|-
CASSTRGTGQPQHF
TGTGCCAGCAGCACCAGGGGGACAGGTCAGCCCCAGCATTTT
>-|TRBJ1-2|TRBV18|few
CASSPNDRNPYGYTF
TGTGCCAGCTCACCTAACGACAGGAATCCCTATGGCTACACCTTC
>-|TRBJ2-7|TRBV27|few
CASSLFAGGYEQYF
TGTGCCAGCAGTTTATTCGCAGGGGGGTACGAGCAGTACTTC
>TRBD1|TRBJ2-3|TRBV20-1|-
CSASLGQGVTDTQYF
TGCAGTGCCTCCCTAGGACAGGGGGTCACAGATACGCAGTATTTT
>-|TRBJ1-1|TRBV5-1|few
CASSLGRTDFMNTEAFF
TGCGCCAGCAGTCTTGGGCGGACAGACTTCATGAACACTGAAGCTTTCTTT
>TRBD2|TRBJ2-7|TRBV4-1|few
CASSRLAETYEQYF
TGCGCCAGCAGCCGACTAGCGGAAACCTACGAGCAGTACTTC
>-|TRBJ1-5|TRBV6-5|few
CASRERQGYQPQHF
TGTGCCAGCAGGGAACGACAAGGGTATCAGCCCCAGCATTTT
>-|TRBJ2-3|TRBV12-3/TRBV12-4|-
CASSLDVGGTDTQYF
TGTGCCAGCAGTTTAGATGTGGGTGGCACAGATACGCAGTATTTT
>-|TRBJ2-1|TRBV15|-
CATSRDYLGGPYNEQFF
TGTGCCACCAGCAGAGATTACCTTGGGGGTCCCTACAATGAGCAGTTCTTC
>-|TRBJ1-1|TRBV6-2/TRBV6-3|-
CASSFLSEAFF
TGTGCCAGCAGTTTTCTCTCTGAAGCTTTCTTT
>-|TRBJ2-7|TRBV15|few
CATSRDGLVYEQYF
TGTGCCACCAGCAGAGATGGATTAGTCTACGAGCAGTACTTC
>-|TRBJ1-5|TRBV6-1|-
CASSAARYYSNQPQHF
TGTGCCAGCAGTGCAGCAAGGTATTATAGCAATCAGCCCCAGCATTTT
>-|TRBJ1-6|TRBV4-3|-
CASISHLGGSPLHF
TGCGCCAGCATATCTCACCTAGGCGGTTCACCCCTCCACTTT
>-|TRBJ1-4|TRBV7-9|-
CASRVGTNEKLFF
TGTGCCAGCAGAGTAGGAACTAATGAAAAACTGTTTTTT
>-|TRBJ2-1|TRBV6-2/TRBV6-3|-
CASSFLPGDSSSYNEQFF
TGTGCCAGCAGTTTCTTGCCGGGAGACTCGAGCTCCTACAATGAGCAGTTCTTC
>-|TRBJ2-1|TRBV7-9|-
CASSLDYDNEQFF
TGTGCCAGCAGCTTAGATTACGACAATGAGCAGTTCTTC
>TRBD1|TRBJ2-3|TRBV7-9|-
CASSLQTGSIADTQYF
TGTGCCAGCAGTCTTCAGACAGGGTCGATCGCAGATACGCAGTATTTT
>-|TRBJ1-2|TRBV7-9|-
CASRSDRPGGGYTF
TGTGCCAGCAGGAGCGACAGGCCCGGGGGAGGCTACACCTTC